The rows below give T cell receptor beta chains drawn from one sample of a study of T-cell memory formation after mild COVID-19. TCRdb passed the 5' RACE reads through MiXCR, listing each CDR3 protein once. The profile shows 550,000 to 700,000 distinct CDR3 sequences, under 20% of them singletons. The sequencing input was PBMCs or a T cell subset sorted from them (not recorded which). The origin of the receptors is an adult woman who had mild COVID-19 (a few samples of this study predate the infection). Cell type and time point are not known. CDR3s include the opening cysteine and the closing phenylalanine or tryptophan. D genes are given only for firm matches.

CDR3: CASSPGGGVTQYF; length: 13; J: TRBJ2-5; V: TRBV7-8; D: TRBD2
CDR3: CASSLRKGRAYGYTF; length: 15; J: TRBJ1-2; V: TRBV11-2; D: -
CDR3: CASSLLGQRGYEQYF; length: 15; J: TRBJ2-7; V: TRBV27; D: -
CDR3: CASSPGERAKEPQHF; length: 15; J: TRBJ1-5; V: TRBV3-1; D: -
CDR3: CASSLVTGAGEKLFF; length: 15; J: TRBJ1-4; V: TRBV12-3/TRBV12-4; D: -
CDR3: CSVEGTGGYGYTF; length: 13; J: TRBJ1-2; V: TRBV29-1; D: TRBD1
CDR3: CASLRDRDTEAFF; length: 13; J: TRBJ1-1; V: TRBV2; D: TRBD1
CDR3: CASSSQTGGRNTEAFF; length: 16; J: TRBJ1-1; V: TRBV5-1; D: TRBD1
CDR3: CASSVGAGTGHYGYTF; length: 16; J: TRBJ1-2; V: TRBV9; D: TRBD1
CDR3: CASSRLAGGGDEQFF; length: 15; J: TRBJ2-1; V: TRBV6-2/TRBV6-3; D: TRBD2
CDR3: CASSSSGGREQYF; length: 13; J: TRBJ2-7; V: TRBV7-2; D: TRBD1
CDR3: CASKYREAGELFF; length: 13; J: TRBJ2-2; V: TRBV2; D: -
CDR3: CASSPDRVLTHNQPQHF; length: 17; J: TRBJ1-5; V: TRBV21-1; D: -
CDR3: CASSPQLAGGADTQYF; length: 16; J: TRBJ2-3; V: TRBV7-3; D: TRBD2
CDR3: CASSLVSVFTDTQYF; length: 15; J: TRBJ2-3; V: TRBV5-5; D: -
CDR3: CASSPRTSGRATYNEQFF; length: 18; J: TRBJ2-1; V: TRBV12-3/TRBV12-4; D: TRBD2
CDR3: CASSSNPDTQYF; length: 12; J: TRBJ2-3; V: TRBV7-9; D: -
CDR3: CASSTDRVTTYEQYF; length: 15; J: TRBJ2-7; V: TRBV27; D: TRBD1
CDR3: CASSFLAGTPSDEQYF; length: 16; J: TRBJ2-7; V: TRBV7-2; D: -
CDR3: CATSDPRTSGNEQFF; length: 15; J: TRBJ2-1; V: TRBV24-1; D: TRBD2
CDR3: CSAKQGSYEQYF; length: 12; J: TRBJ2-7; V: TRBV29-1; D: -
CDR3: CASSVTSGGSTDTQYF; length: 16; J: TRBJ2-3; V: TRBV7-9; D: TRBD2
CDR3: CSIQGTEAFF; length: 10; J: TRBJ1-1; V: TRBV29-1; D: -
CDR3: CASSFTSFDSPLHF; length: 14; J: TRBJ1-6; V: TRBV12-3/TRBV12-4; D: -
CDR3: CATRDVTDTEAFF; length: 13; J: TRBJ1-1; V: TRBV4-1; D: -
CDR3: CASGPDRDNGYTF; length: 13; J: TRBJ1-2; V: TRBV12-5; D: TRBD1
CDR3: CASSPRGGLSVYEQYF; length: 16; J: TRBJ2-7; V: TRBV9; D: TRBD2
CDR3: CASTPLGLAHEQYF; length: 14; J: TRBJ2-7; V: TRBV6-2/TRBV6-3; D: TRBD2
CDR3: CASSLTSGRFTDTQYF; length: 16; J: TRBJ2-3; V: TRBV5-1; D: TRBD2
CDR3: CASSQELGLAGTNEQFF; length: 17; J: TRBJ2-1; V: TRBV14; D: TRBD2
CDR3: CASSLAAQLSSYNEQFF; length: 17; J: TRBJ2-1; V: TRBV5-1; D: -
CDR3: CASSLVRGQRGETQYF; length: 16; J: TRBJ2-5; V: TRBV27; D: -
CDR3: CASSFGGGAGETQYF; length: 15; J: TRBJ2-5; V: TRBV7-3; D: TRBD2
CDR3: CAISDPLRDFAYEQYF; length: 16; J: TRBJ2-7; V: TRBV10-3; D: -
CDR3: CASRLSGGAFNEQFF; length: 15; J: TRBJ2-1; V: TRBV6-1; D: TRBD2
CDR3: CSASSIPYEQYF; length: 12; J: TRBJ2-7; V: TRBV20-1; D: -
CDR3: CASGRGLAPSSYNEQFF; length: 17; J: TRBJ2-1; V: TRBV12-3/TRBV12-4; D: TRBD2
CDR3: CASSQAQNTGELFF; length: 14; J: TRBJ2-2; V: TRBV4-1; D: -
CDR3: CASSPDSTVREQYF; length: 14; J: TRBJ2-7; V: TRBV5-1; D: -
CDR3: CASSGRRLAGGPFNEQFF; length: 18; J: TRBJ2-1; V: TRBV9; D: TRBD2
CDR3: CASSLMSGGPYEQYF; length: 15; J: TRBJ2-7; V: TRBV5-1; D: -
CDR3: CASSEGTGAREQFF; length: 14; J: TRBJ2-1; V: TRBV2; D: TRBD1
CDR3: CASSPGDTGSNQPQHF; length: 16; J: TRBJ1-5; V: TRBV12-3/TRBV12-4; D: -
CDR3: CASSFQGVGQETQYF; length: 15; J: TRBJ2-5; V: TRBV12-3/TRBV12-4; D: -
CDR3: CASSLEGTVGSPLHF; length: 15; J: TRBJ1-6; V: TRBV11-2; D: TRBD1
CDR3: CASSSRTGVSYEQYF; length: 15; J: TRBJ2-7; V: TRBV3-1; D: TRBD1
CDR3: CASSPGTGGGTIF; length: 13; J: TRBJ2-1; V: TRBV3-1; D: TRBD2
CDR3: CASSQGGQWVQPQHF; length: 15; J: TRBJ1-5; V: TRBV4-2; D: -
CDR3: CASSSMGGLAAGELFF; length: 16; J: TRBJ2-2; V: TRBV7-2; D: -
CDR3: CASSQTYTDTQYF; length: 13; J: TRBJ2-3; V: TRBV18; D: -
CDR3: CASSYLGNEQFF; length: 12; J: TRBJ2-1; V: TRBV6-2/TRBV6-3; D: -
CDR3: CASSETRKNIQYF; length: 13; J: TRBJ2-4; V: TRBV18; D: -
CDR3: CASSSLSLGARETQYF; length: 16; J: TRBJ2-5; V: TRBV7-6; D: -
CDR3: CASRPDRGPHRQHF; length: 14; J: TRBJ1-5; V: TRBV6-1; D: TRBD1
CDR3: CASRGEQGNEKLFF; length: 14; J: TRBJ1-4; V: TRBV27; D: -
CDR3: CASSLALGGRYNEQFF; length: 16; J: TRBJ2-1; V: TRBV7-3; D: -